This T cell receptor (beta chain) appears in the sequencing data of a study of cytomegalovirus exposure and HLA in healthy donors. Study as a whole: A data release that came early held tens of millions of unique TCRs from HLA-typed donors.

Nominally healthy donors provided the samples, though records likely missed some immune exposures. J lost 3 bases, V lost 5 bases, and 5 bases had no gene match. The germline V gene has CDR1 SEHNR and CDR2 FQNEAQ (reference sequence). This CDR3 has 14 amino acids. Primers included in the PCR were 60 Vbeta and 13 Jbeta primers. This table comes from immunoSEQ multiplex PCR, and its TCRdb copy is limited to in-frame clones, with some not included. This sample's table reports more than 140,000 clones. Study-level findings and limits: A later analysis linked 15,000 to 20,000 TCR beta sequences to HLA alleles at 0.05 false discovery rate. In a later analysis, most CMV-associated TCR beta chains appeared HLA-restricted.

Comments on this clone: The antigen is not known.

Sequencing was done on a sample of PBMCs. This sequence originates from a woman aged 18-30 years in good health and CMV-seronegative. The gene calls are TRBV7-9 and TRBJ2-7, with 9 bases that match TRBD1. CDR3 sequence reads: CASSLETGGYEQYV. In DNA, the CDR3 is TGTGCCAGCAGCCTCGAGACAGGGGGCTACGAGCAGTACGTC.